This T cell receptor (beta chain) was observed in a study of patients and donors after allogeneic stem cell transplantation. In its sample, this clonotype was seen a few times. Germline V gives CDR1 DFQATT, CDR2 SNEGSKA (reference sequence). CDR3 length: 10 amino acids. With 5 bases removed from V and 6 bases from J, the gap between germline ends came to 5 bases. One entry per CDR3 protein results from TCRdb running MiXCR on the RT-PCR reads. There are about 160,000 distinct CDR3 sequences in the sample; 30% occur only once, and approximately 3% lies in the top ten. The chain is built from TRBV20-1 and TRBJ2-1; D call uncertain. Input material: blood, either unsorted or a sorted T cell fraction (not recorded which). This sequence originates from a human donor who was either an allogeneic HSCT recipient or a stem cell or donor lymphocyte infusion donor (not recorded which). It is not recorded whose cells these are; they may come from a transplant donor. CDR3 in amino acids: CSARFNEQFF. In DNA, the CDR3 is TGCAGTGCTCGATTCAATGAGCAGTTCTTC.